This T cell receptor (beta chain) derives from a study of spatial heterogeneity in lung cancer. This clonotype came up a few times. Time point indicated: sample taken at primary tumor resection. The sequenced material consisted of unsorted whole RNA from tumor, nontumor lung or frozen PBMC. The donors comprised around 76 untreated early-stage non-small cell lung cancer patients. The CDR3 length is 16 residues. J gave up 3 bases and V 3 bases, and 7 bases lay outside the gene matches. Germline-derived CDR1 and CDR2 are SEHNR and FQNEAQ (reference sequence). Every cDNA TCR molecule received its own unique molecular identifier. A single record per CDR3 protein comes from TCRdb applying MiXCR to the 5' RACE reads. Here the sample spans about 4,800 distinct CDR3 sequences, 15% to 20% being singletons.

Sequenced here: PBMCs, sampled at surgery. The sequence came from a male donor with early-stage non-small cell lung cancer. The rearrangement uses TRBV7-9 and TRBJ2-3; 9 bases fit TRBD2. The chain's CDR3 is CASSLISGGLTDTQYF. DNA of the CDR3: TGTGCCAGCAGCTTGATTAGCGGGGGATTAACAGATACGCAGTATTTT.